The next 31 T cell receptor beta chains were all read from a single sample in a study of vaccination and CD4 T cells after COVID-19. Cultured CD4+ T cells had their DNA profiled by the Oncomine TCR Beta short-read assay. TCRdb recomputed calls from the PCR reads with MiXCR, one row per CDR3 protein. This sample has roughly 13,000 distinct CDR3 sequences, with roughly 58% found just once. Treatment reported: roughly nine-day PBMC culture with coronavirus spike peptide pools or control peptides (ViraFEST assay). These TCRs' antigens remain unknown. Sequenced here: CD4+ T cells from blood, cultured in vitro, sampled before SARS-CoV-2 vaccination. The receptors originated from a human donor who had recovered from COVID-19.

This clonotype has a single count. The V gene is TRBV24-1, the J gene TRBJ2-2; 8 bases agree with TRBD1. The V gene end was trimmed by 7 bases and the J gene end by 4 bases; junction bases not matched to a gene: 1. This CDR3 comprises 13 residues. Germline loops: CDR1 KGHDR, CDR2 SFDVKD. CDR3 amino acids: CATRGTGTGELFF. CDR3 bases: TGTGCCACCAGAGGGACAGGCACCGGGGAGCTGTTTTTT.

In its sample, this clonotype was seen a few times. V gene TRBV20-1 combines with J gene TRBJ2-7; 7 bases map to TRBD2. The length of the CDR3 is 13 residues. The V and J ends lost 0 bases and 9 bases, in that order; junction bases with no gene match: 8. In germline, CDR1 is DFQATT, CDR2 SNEGSKA (reference sequence). For the CDR3, the DNA is TGCAGTGCTAGAGATCGCGGGGGTGTTGGGCAGTACTTC. It encodes CSARDRGGVGQYF.

The V and J genes are TRBV7-8 and TRBJ2-7; D ambiguous. The CDR3 runs to 12 residues. Trimming shortened V by 1 base and J by 6 bases, and 7 bases separated the two germline ends. Germline V gives CDR1 SGHVS, CDR2 FQNEAQ. DNA of the CDR3: TGTGCCAGCAGCTTAGTTATGGGCGAGCAGTACTTC. It codes for CASSLVMGEQYF.

This clonotype has a handful of counts. This chain connects TRBV7-2 to TRBJ1-5; TRBD1 might be the D (5 bases). The V gene lost 1 base and the J gene lost 1 base, with 8 bases spanning the gap. The germline CDR1 and CDR2 sequences are SGHTA and FQGNSA. The CDR3 consists of 15 residues. This CDR3 is CASSLERGSNQPQHF. The CDR3 coding sequence is TGTGCCAGCAGCTTAGAAAGGGGAAGCAATCAGCCCCAGCATTTT.

The genes are TRBV6-1 and TRBJ1-2; the D is unclear. V lost 0 bases to trimming and J lost 4 bases, with 6 bases between them. The CDR3 is 13 residues long. Germline assignment: CDR1 MNHNS and CDR2 SASEGT. The CDR3 sequence is CASSEAISYGYTF. For the CDR3, the DNA is TGTGCCAGCAGTGAAGCTATATCCTATGGCTACACCTTC.

The chain couples TRBV20-1 to TRBJ2-1; 7 bases align to TRBD2. V trimming: 2 bases; J trimming: 1 base; junction bases outside the gene matches: 2. In germline, CDR1 is DFQATT, CDR2 SNEGSKA (reference sequence). The CDR3 extends over 14 amino acids. CDR3 coding DNA: TGCAGTGCTAGAAGACTAGCTTCCTACAATGAGCAGTTCTTC. Translating it yields CSARRLASYNEQFF.

The chain has TRBV27 and TRBJ1-1, with 10 nucleotides matching TRBD1. In germline, CDR1 is MNHEY, CDR2 SMNVEV (reference sequence). V trimming: 4 bases; J trimming: 7 bases; junction bases outside the gene matches: 9. This CDR3 has 15 residues. CDR3 loop: CASSSAGQGKREAFF. CDR3 bases: TGTGCCAGCAGTTCCGCGGGACAGGGGAAGCGTGAAGCTTTCTTT.

The chain links TRBV20-1 to TRBJ2-5; D is uncertain. With 0 bases removed from V and 5 bases from J, the gap between germline ends came to 16 bases. Germline loops: CDR1 DFQATT, CDR2 SNEGSKA (reference sequence). The length of the CDR3 is 15 residues. The CDR3 here is CSARDITGRRETQYF. In nucleotides, the CDR3 is TGCAGTGCTAGAGATATAACTGGCCGCCGTGAGACCCAGTACTTC.

The V gene is TRBV6-2 or TRBV6-3, the J gene TRBJ2-7; 9 bases map to TRBD1. The CDR3 covers 12 residues. Trimming at V came to 7 bases and at J to 6 bases, leaving 4 bases not matched to a gene. The germline gives CDR1 MNHEY, CDR2 SVGEGT. CDR3 protein: CASNNRGREQYF. For the CDR3, the DNA is TGTGCCAGCAATAACAGGGGGCGCGAGCAGTACTTC.

The V gene is TRBV5-1, the J gene TRBJ1-5; the D is unclear. The germline V gene encodes CDR1 SGHRS and CDR2 YFSETQ. Trimming removed 0 bases from V and 5 bases from J, with 12 bases in between. The CDR3 has 15 residues. The CDR3 spells CASSLGGPGDQPQHF. Written as DNA, the CDR3 is TGCGCCAGCAGCTTGGGCGGACCTGGGGATCAGCCCCAGCATTTT.

This chain joins TRBV20-1 and TRBJ1-1; tentative D call: TRBD1 (5 bases). There are 16 residues in the CDR3. The ends were cut back, 5 bases at V and 0 bases at J, with 19 bases in the middle. From germline, CDR1 is DFQATT and CDR2 SNEGSKA (reference sequence). The CDR3 DNA reads TGCAGTGCTCTCCTGTTGGTGGGGGGGGTGAACACTGAAGCTTTCTTT. Protein: CSALLLVGGVNTEAFF.

V and J are TRBV27 and TRBJ2-7, with a tentative D call TRBD1 (6 bases). CDR1 and CDR2 (germline): MNHEY, SMNVEV (reference sequence). The length of the CDR3 is 14 residues. Trimming pared 4 bases from V and 5 bases from J, leaving 15 bases between. CDR3 protein: CASSWGQAWDEQYF. CDR3 DNA sequence: TGTGCCAGCAGTTGGGGGCAGGCATGGGACGAGCAGTACTTC.

The chain links TRBV7-8 to TRBJ2-1, with unresolved D. Per germline, CDR1 SGHVS and CDR2 FQNEAQ. V shed 5 bases and J shed 8 bases, with 10 bases lying between them. This CDR3 is 12 amino acids long. CDR3 region: CASSRYTDEQFF. The CDR3 DNA is TGTGCCAGCAGCCGATATACGGATGAGCAGTTCTTC.

This clonotype came up once. The genes are TRBV7-3 and TRBJ1-1; no firm D call. CDR1 and CDR2 (germline): SGHTA, FQGTGA. Deletions cut 2 bases from V and 3 bases from J, with 7 bases between. The CDR3 is 13 amino acids. This CDR3 is CASSLVPDTEAFF. The CDR3, as DNA: TGTGCCAGCAGCTTAGTCCCCGACACTGAAGCTTTCTTT.

This clonotype has just a few counts. The chain couples TRBV20-1 to TRBJ2-5, with 10 bases that match TRBD2. The CDR3 is 17 amino acids. CDR1 and CDR2 from the germline V gene are DFQATT and SNEGSKA (reference sequence). Trimming cost V 6 bases and J 5 bases; bases outside gene matches: 18. CDR3 residues: CSAATLAGGWGGETQYF. In nucleotides, the CDR3 is TGCAGTGCCGCTACTTTAGCGGGGGGCTGGGGAGGGGAGACCCAGTACTTC.

The chain has TRBV20-1 and TRBJ2-5, with a tentative D call TRBD1 (6 bases). This CDR3 has 14 amino acids. CDR1 is DFQATT and CDR2 is SNEGSKA in the germline V gene (reference sequence). Deletions cut 1 base from V and 2 bases from J, with 11 bases between. The CDR3 sequence: CSARARGTQETQYF. In DNA, the CDR3 is TGCAGTGCTAGAGCGCGAGGGACACAAGAGACCCAGTACTTC.

The V gene is TRBV6-1, the J gene TRBJ1-1, with D maybe TRBD1 (6 bases). CDR1 is MNHNS, CDR2 SASEGT, per germline. Trimming took off 6 bases at V and 1 base at J, with 15 bases between the two ends. CDR3 length equals 15 residues. In nucleotides, the CDR3 is TGTGCCAGCAGGCACAGGGTGCAGGGGAACACTGAAGCTTTCTTT. It is translated as CASRHRVQGNTEAFF.

The rearrangement joins TRBV7-2 to TRBJ1-5; D might be TRBD1 (5 bases). CDR3 length equals 14 residues. The ends were cut back, 3 bases at V and 3 bases at J, with 9 bases in the middle. CDR1 is SGHTA, CDR2 FQGNSA, per germline. This CDR3 reads CASSLGRTNQPQHF. In DNA form, the CDR3 reads TGTGCCAGCAGCTTGGGACGGACCAATCAGCCCCAGCATTTT.

This clonotype showed up just a few times. The genes are TRBV7-8 and TRBJ2-1; weak D call: TRBD1 (7 bases). Trimming removed 5 bases at V and 10 bases at J, with 18 bases between. This CDR3 is built from 14 residues. From germline, CDR1 is SGHVS and CDR2 FQNEAQ. CDR3 nucleotide sequence: TGTGCCAGCAGCCCCGGGGGCCGGACAGGAGAGCAGTTCTTC. The encoded protein is CASSPGGRTGEQFF.

The rearrangement uses TRBV6-1 and TRBJ1-2; D possibly corresponds to TRBD1 (5 bases). Germline V gene sequence: CDR1 MNHNS, CDR2 SASEGT. The CDR3 runs to 20 residues. Trimming took 1 base from V and 1 from J, leaving 25 bases between them. CDR3 coding DNA: TGTGCCAGCAGTGAAGTGGGACGGGGGGTCCCCAACCTTTATAACTATGGCTACACCTTC. Its translation: CASSEVGRGVPNLYNYGYTF.

This chain connects TRBV27 to TRBJ2-7, with 7 bases aligning to TRBD2. Germline loops: CDR1 MNHEY, CDR2 SMNVEV (reference sequence). J lost 2 bases, V lost 10 bases, and 14 bases had no gene match. The CDR3 has 15 residues. Here the CDR3 reads CATPVTGRPPYEQYF. CDR3 DNA sequence: TGTGCCACCCCGGTGACCGGGAGGCCCCCCTACGAGCAGTACTTC.

Only a few counts were recorded for this clonotype. The V and J genes are TRBV7-3 and TRBJ1-1, with D maybe TRBD1 (5 bases). Germline CDR1 and CDR2: SGHTA and FQGTGA. CDR3 size: 16 residues. V dropped 5 bases and J dropped 1 base, with 17 bases sitting between them. CDR3 sequence (DNA): TGTGCCAGCAGCGACACCGGGGGGGGGAGGAACACTGAAGCTTTCTTT. Its protein product is CASSDTGGGRNTEAFF.

This clonotype was observed a handful of times. The rearrangement joins TRBV10-3 to TRBJ1-2, with 8 bases matching TRBD1. This CDR3 is 17 amino acids long. Looked up from germline, CDR1 is ENHRY and CDR2 is SYGVKD. V lost 0 bases and J lost 0; bases outside the gene matches: 6. As DNA, the CDR3 is TGTGCCATCAGTGAGTCGACAGGGGCGCTTTCTAACTATGGCTACACCTTC. Translation gives CAISESTGALSNYGYTF.

The chain uses TRBV18 and TRBJ2-7, with 10 bases fitting TRBD2. V shed 3 bases and J 2 bases; nucleotides not matched to a gene: 4. Germline CDR1 reads KGHSH; CDR2 reads LQKENI. The CDR3 consists of 15 residues. This CDR3 reads CASSPLAGEAYEQYF. The CDR3 bases are TGTGCCAGCTCACCCCTAGCGGGGGAAGCCTACGAGCAGTACTTC.

This rearrangement joins TRBV6-5 to TRBJ1-6; no firm D call. Trimming took off 2 bases at V and 9 bases at J, with 14 bases between the two ends. Germline lookup yields CDR1 MNHEY and CDR2 SVGAGI. The CDR3 covers 15 residues. The chain's CDR3 is CASSYATREGSPLHF. CDR3 in DNA: TGTGCCAGCAGTTACGCCACCCGGGAGGGTTCACCCCTCCACTTT.

This clonotype appeared a few times. The V call is TRBV25-1, the J call TRBJ1-6, with unresolved D. The CDR3 loop spans 12 amino acids. Trimming shortened V by 4 bases and J by 11 bases, and 9 bases separated the two germline ends. Germline values: CDR1 MGHDK, CDR2 SYGVNS. CDR3 nucleotide sequence: TGTGCCAGCAGTGCCGAAGGCCCACCCCTCCACTTT. As protein: CASSAEGPPLHF.

The V call is TRBV7-9, the J call TRBJ1-6; D not resolved. Trimming took 4 bases from V and 9 from J, leaving 7 bases between them. CDR3 length equals 12 residues. CDR1 and CDR2 from the germline V gene are SEHNR and FQNEAQ (reference sequence). This CDR3 reads CASSSGVSPLHF. The CDR3 region has the DNA TGTGCCAGCAGCTCCGGGGTTTCACCCCTCCACTTT.

This clonotype was picked up a small number of times. The chain has TRBV19 and TRBJ2-5; 11 nucleotides match TRBD2. Germline V gives CDR1 LNHDA, CDR2 SQIVND (reference sequence). With 5 bases clipped from V and 1 base from J, the junction kept 6 bases outside the gene matches. The CDR3 loop spans 16 amino acids. CDR3: CASSPTSGGTQETQYF. CDR3 nucleotide sequence: TGTGCCAGTAGTCCAACTAGCGGGGGTACCCAAGAGACCCAGTACTTC.

The chain uses TRBV28 and TRBJ2-3; D is undetermined. Trimming cost V 6 bases and J 2 bases, with 12 bases left between them. CDR3 size: 14 residues. Germline V gene lookup returns CDR1 MDHEN and CDR2 SYDVKM. As DNA, the CDR3 is TGTGCCAGCAGGCTTACGGAACCCACAGATACGCAGTATTTT. Amino acids: CASRLTEPTDTQYF. Supplemented by reference TRBV28 and TRBJ2-3, the full variable domain reads DVKVTQSSRYLVKRTGEKVFLECVQDMDHENMFWYRQDPGLGLRLIYFSYDVKMKEKGDIPEGYSVSREKKERFSLILESASTNQTSMYLCASRLTEPTDTQYFGPGTRLTVL.

This clonotype ranks as medium-sized. The chain couples TRBV4-1 to TRBJ1-2; TRBD1 aligns across 9 bases. V dropped 1 base and J dropped 8; count of bases not matched to a gene: 2. The CDR3 is made up of 13 amino acids. The germline gives CDR1 MGHRA, CDR2 YSYEKL. The CDR3: CASSQGTGAGYTF. CDR3 in DNA: TGCGCCAGCAGCCAAGGGACAGGGGCGGGCTACACCTTC.

The V and J genes are TRBV27 and TRBJ2-3; unclear D gene. The length of the CDR3 is 13 residues. V shed 4 bases and J shed 1 base, with 6 bases lying between them. The germline V gene encodes CDR1 MNHEY and CDR2 SMNVEV (reference sequence). The CDR3 DNA is TGTGCCAGCAGTTCCTGGGGCACAGATACGCAGTATTTT. Residues: CASSSWGTDTQYF.